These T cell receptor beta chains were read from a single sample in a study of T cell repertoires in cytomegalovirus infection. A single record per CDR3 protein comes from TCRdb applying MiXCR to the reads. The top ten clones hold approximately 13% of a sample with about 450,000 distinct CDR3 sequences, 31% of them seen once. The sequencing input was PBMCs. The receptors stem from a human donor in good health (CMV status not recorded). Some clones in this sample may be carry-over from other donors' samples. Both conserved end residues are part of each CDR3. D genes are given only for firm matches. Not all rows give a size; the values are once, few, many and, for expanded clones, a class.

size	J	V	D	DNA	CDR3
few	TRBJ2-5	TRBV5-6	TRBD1	TGTGCCAGCAGCTTTGAGGGACAGGGAGAAAAGACCCAGTACTTC	CASSFEGQGEKTQYF
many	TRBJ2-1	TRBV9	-	TGTGCCAGCAGCTCCAGCATAGTCTCCTACAATGAGCAGTTCTTC	CASSSSIVSYNEQFF
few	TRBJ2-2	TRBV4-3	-	TGCGCCAGCAGCCAAGATCGTTGGGGAAACACCGGGGAGCTGTTTTTT	CASSQDRWGNTGELFF
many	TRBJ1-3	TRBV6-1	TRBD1	TGTGCCACGCGACAGGGGACTTACTCTGGAAACACCATATATTTT	CATRQGTYSGNTIYF
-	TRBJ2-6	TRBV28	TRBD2	TGTGCCAGCAGTTCCCCCCGGGGGGGGGGGCTCTCTGGGGCCAACGTCCTGACTTTC	CASSSPRGGGLSGANVLTF
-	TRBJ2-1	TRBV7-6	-	TGTGCCAGCAGCTTCGGGACCGATCGGTCCAATGAGCAGTTCTTC	CASSFGTDRSNEQFF
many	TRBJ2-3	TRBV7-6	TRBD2	TGTGCCAGCAGCGCGGGGGGGTTCACAGATACGCAGTATTTT	CASSAGGFTDTQYF
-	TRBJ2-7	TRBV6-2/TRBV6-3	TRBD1	TGTGCCAGCAGACTGACAGGGGCCTACGAGCAGTACTTC	CASRLTGAYEQYF
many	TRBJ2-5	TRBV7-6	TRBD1	TGTGCCAGCAGCTCGCTGACAGGGGTCCAAGAGACCCAGTACTTC	CASSSLTGVQETQYF
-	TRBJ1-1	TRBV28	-	TGTGCCAGCAGAGGGGACTTCGGAAACACTGAAGCTTTCTTT	CASRGDFGNTEAFF
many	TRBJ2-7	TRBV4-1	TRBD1	TGCGCCAGCAGCCCCTACCAGGGACAGGGTGACGAGCAGTACTTC	CASSPYQGQGDEQYF
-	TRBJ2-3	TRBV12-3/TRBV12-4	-	TGTGCCAGCAGTTTATCTAGTTTCGGCACGCAGTATTTT	CASSLSSFGTQYF
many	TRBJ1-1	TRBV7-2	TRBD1	TGTGCCAGCAGCTTAGGTAGCAAGGGGGCTTCCATGAACACTGAAGCTTTCTTT	CASSLGSKGASMNTEAFF
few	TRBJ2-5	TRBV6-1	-	TGTGCCAGGCCGGGACTCCGAGCGCAGTCCCAGTACTTC	CARPGLRAQSQYF
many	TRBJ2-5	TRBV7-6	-	TGTGCCAGCAGCTTAATTGACGCAGCCACCTTACAAGAGACCCAGTACTTC	CASSLIDAATLQETQYF
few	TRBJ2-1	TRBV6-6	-	TGTGCCAGCATGAAAAGGACGGACAATGAGCAGTTCTTC	CASMKRTDNEQFF
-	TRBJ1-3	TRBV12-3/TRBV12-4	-	TGTGCCAGCAGCCGCAGACAGTCCACTGGAAACACCATATATTTT	CASSRRQSTGNTIYF
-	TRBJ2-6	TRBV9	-	TGTGCCAGCACCAGCTTCAGGTCCTCTGGGGCCAACGTCCTGACTTTC	CASTSFRSSGANVLTF
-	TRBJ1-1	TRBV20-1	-	TGCAGTGCTAGGCGGGGGTACGGAGCTTTCTTT	CSARRGYGAFF
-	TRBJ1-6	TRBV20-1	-	TGCAGTGCTAGACGAACCGGGCGGGAGCGAACGCCCCTCCACTTT	CSARRTGRERTPLHF
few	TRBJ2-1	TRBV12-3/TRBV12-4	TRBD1	TGTGCCAGCAGTTTTGGGAGAATCGCGGGGACAGGGAACAATGAGCAGTTCTTC	CASSFGRIAGTGNNEQFF
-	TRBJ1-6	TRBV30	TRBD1	TGTGCCTGGAGCGGACAGGGTCAAAACTCACCCCTCCACTTT	CAWSGQGQNSPLHF
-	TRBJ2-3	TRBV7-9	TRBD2	TGTGCCAGCAGCTTGATCAGCGGGGGGCGCACAGATACGCAGTATTTT	CASSLISGGRTDTQYF
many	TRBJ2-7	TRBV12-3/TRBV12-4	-	TGTGCCAGCAGTTCTTGGTTCTACGAGCAGTACTTC	CASSSWFYEQYF
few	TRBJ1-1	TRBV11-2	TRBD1	TGTGCCAGCAACGGAGGACAGGGGCTCGGTGAAGCTTTCTTT	CASNGGQGLGEAFF
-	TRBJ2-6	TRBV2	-	TGTGCCCGCCACAAGACACGTTTATCTGGGGCCAACGGCCTGACTTTC	CARHKTRLSGANGLTF
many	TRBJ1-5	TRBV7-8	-	TGTGCCAGCAGCCTTAAGGGAGGTAGCAATCAGCCCCAGCATTTT	CASSLKGGSNQPQHF
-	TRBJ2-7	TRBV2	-	TGTGCCAGCAGCCTAATGGGGCAGGTTAACTACGAGCAGTACTTC	CASSLMGQVNYEQYF
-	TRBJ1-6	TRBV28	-	TGTGCCAGCAGGACCCCGGGACCATCTAATTCACCCCTCCACTTT	CASRTPGPSNSPLHF
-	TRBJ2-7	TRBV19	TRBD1	TGTGCCAGTAGTACCTTGACAGGGAGCTACGAGCAGTACTTC	CASSTLTGSYEQYF
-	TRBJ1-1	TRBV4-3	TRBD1	TGCGCCAGCAGCGCCCATTACAGGGGGCAGAACACTGAAGCTTTCTTT	CASSAHYRGQNTEAFF